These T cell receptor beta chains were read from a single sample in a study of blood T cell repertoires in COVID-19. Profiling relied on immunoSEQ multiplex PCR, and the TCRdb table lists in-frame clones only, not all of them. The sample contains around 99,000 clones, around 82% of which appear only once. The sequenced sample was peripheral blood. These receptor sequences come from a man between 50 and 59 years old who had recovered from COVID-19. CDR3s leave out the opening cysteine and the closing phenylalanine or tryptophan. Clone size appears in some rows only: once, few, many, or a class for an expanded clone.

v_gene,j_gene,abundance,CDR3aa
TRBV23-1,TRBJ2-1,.,ASSRTGVVGSSYNEQF
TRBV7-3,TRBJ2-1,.,ASSLSGRANEQF
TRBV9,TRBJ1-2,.,ASSVVGGDGYT
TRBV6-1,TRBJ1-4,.,ASSGQLWREGNEKLF
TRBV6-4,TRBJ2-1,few,ASSDSSGGANEQF
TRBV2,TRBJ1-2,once,ASQRGQVFVGYT
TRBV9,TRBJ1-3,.,ASSTGTGGGGNTIY
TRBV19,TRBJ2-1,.,ASSISAASYNEQF
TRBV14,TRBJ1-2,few,ASSEGSGFYGYT
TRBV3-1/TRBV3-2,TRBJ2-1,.,ASSLGLAGDEQF
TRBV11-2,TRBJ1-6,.,ASSLDGQRDSPLH
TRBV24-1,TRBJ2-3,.,ATSDLVAGVATQY
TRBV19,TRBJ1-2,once,ASSLRGTEGGYT
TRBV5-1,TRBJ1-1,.,ASSLRQGDEAF
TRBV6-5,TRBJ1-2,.,ASSSGVGYT
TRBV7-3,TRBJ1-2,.,ASSPDRGTNYGYT
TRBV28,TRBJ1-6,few,ASSWTGDNSPLH
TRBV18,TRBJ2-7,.,ASSTRGLGIGEQY
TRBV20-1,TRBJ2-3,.,SAREFTQY
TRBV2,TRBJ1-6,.,ASEWAGGGSPLH
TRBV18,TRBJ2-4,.,ASSPPSRESTKNIQY
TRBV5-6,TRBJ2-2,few,ASSTGTSGKDTGELF
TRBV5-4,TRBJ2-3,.,ATKGLSSTDTQY
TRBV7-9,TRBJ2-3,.,ASSLAQGFTDTQY
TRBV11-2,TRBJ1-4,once,ASSSWTGSGEKLF
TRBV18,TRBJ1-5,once,ASSPPGQFRQPQH
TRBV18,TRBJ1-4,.,ASAGVIGEKLF
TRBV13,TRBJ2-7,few,ASSLPGNSYEQY
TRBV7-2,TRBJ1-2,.,ASSLDTNYGYT
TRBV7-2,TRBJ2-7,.,ASSLTGYEQY
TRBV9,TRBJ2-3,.,ASSPRPGSSTDTQY
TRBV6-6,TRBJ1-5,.,ATRRNGNQPQH
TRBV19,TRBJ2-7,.,ASSIAGGRTYEQY
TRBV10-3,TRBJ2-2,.,AISEQGITGELF
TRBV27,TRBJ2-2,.,ASSMTYNTGELF
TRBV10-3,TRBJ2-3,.,AISLSGHTDTQY
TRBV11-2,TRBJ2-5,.,ASSLGQGRETQY
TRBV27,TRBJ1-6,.,ASSRTRQGGNSYNSPLH
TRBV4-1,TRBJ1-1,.,ASSLIDGGTEAF
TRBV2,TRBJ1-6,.,ASSEAAFNSPLH
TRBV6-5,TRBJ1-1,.,ASPQDGQGEAF